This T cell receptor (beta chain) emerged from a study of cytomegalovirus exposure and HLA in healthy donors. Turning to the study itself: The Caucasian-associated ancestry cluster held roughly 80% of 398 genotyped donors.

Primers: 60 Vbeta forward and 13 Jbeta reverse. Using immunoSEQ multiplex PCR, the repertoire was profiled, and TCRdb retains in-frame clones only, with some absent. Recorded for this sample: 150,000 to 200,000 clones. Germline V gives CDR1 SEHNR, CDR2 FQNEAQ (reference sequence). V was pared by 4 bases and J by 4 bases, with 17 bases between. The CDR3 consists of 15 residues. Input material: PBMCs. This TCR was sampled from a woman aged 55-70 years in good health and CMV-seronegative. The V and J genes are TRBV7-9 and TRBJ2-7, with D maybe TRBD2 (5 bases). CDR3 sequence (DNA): TGTGCCAGCAGCTCGACACGGGATAAAATTTACGAGCAGTACTTC. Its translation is CASSSTRDKIYEQYF.